The 13 T cell receptor beta chains below all came from one sample that was sequenced in a study of regulatory T cells in long-lasting Graves disease. As to time point: persistent/refractory GD, antithyroid drugs over 5 years with positive TRAb. Researchers made the TCR library from RNA that was extracted from PBMCs. Assembly of TCR beta libraries relied on iRepertoire HTBI primers together with Arm-PCR of CDR3 regions. TCRdb reprocessed the multiplex PCR reads with MiXCR, giving one entry per CDR3 protein. The table has about 400,000 distinct CDR3 sequences, roughly 20% seen once. This sample comprised peripheral blood mononuclear cells (PBMCs), obtained when the disease was refractory, from a patient treated with antithyroid drugs. The source of these receptors is a female donor with Graves disease.

This clonotype was picked up a small number of times. This sequence joins TRBV28 and TRBJ2-7, with 7 bases aligning to TRBD2. Trimming at V came to 5 bases and at J to 2 bases, leaving 6 bases not matched to a gene. Germline-derived CDR1 and CDR2 are MDHEN and SYDVKM. The CDR3 loop spans 14 amino acids. DNA of the CDR3: TGTGCCAGCAGTCATAGCGGGTTACCCTACGAGCAGTACTTC. Its protein product is CASSHSGLPYEQYF.

At least ten counts were recorded for this clonotype. The gene calls are TRBV27 and TRBJ1-5, with 8 bases aligning to TRBD1. V dropped 5 bases and J dropped 2; count of bases not matched to a gene: 5. The CDR3 runs to 15 residues. Germline CDR1 is MNHEY and CDR2 is SMNVEV (reference sequence). The CDR3 spells CASSPSTGGNQPQHF. CDR3 bases: TGTGCCAGCAGTCCCTCGACAGGGGGCAATCAGCCCCAGCATTTT.

The V and J genes are TRBV3-2 and TRBJ2-4; TRBD1 is taken as the D call from the table, unchecked against the DNA. TRBV3-2 is marked as a pseudogene. The CDR3 has 14 residues. The CDR3 protein is CASSQHRGQDIQYF. As DNA, the CDR3 is TGTGCCAGCAGCCAGCACAGGGGGCAGGACATTCAGTACTTC.

This clonotype showed up just a few times. CDR3 coding DNA: TGTGCCAGCAGCTTAGTTAGGTGGGGGGGAGACACTGAAGCTTTCTTT. This sequence encodes CASSLVRWGGDTEAFF. V is TRBV11-2 and J is TRBJ1-1; tentative D call: TRBD1 (5 bases). Trimming took off 1 base at V and 3 bases at J, with 15 bases between the two ends. The CDR3 sequence is 16 residues long. In germline, CDR1 is SGHAT, CDR2 FQNNGV. Supplemented by reference TRBV11-2 and TRBJ1-1, the full variable domain reads EAGVAQSPRYKIIEKRQSVAFWCNPISGHATLYWYQQILGQGPKLLIQFQNNGVVDDSQLPKDRFSAERLKGVDSTLKIQPAKLEDSAVYLCASSLVRWGGDTEAFFGQGTRLTVV.

A few counts support this clonotype. Germline is not matched at one junction end, which may reflect a read error. V and J are TRBV9 and TRBJ1-4; TRBD1 matches 10 bases. CDR1 and CDR2 (germline): SGDLS, YYNGEE. This CDR3 has 13 residues. CDR3 sequence reads: CASSPTGGEKLFF. In nucleotides, the CDR3 is TGTGCCAGCAGCCCGACAGGGGGCGAAAAACTATTTTTT. Combining the CDR3 with reference TRBV9 and TRBJ1-4 gives the whole variable domain DSGVTQTPKHLITATGQRVTLRCSPRSGDLSVYWYQQSLDQGLQFLIQYYNGEERAKGNILERFSAQQFPDLHSELNLSSLELGDSALYFCASSPTGGEKLFFGSGTQLSVL.

The sample holds many counts of this clonotype. The chain uses TRBV29-1 and TRBJ2-7; a possible D gene is TRBD1 (6 bases). Germline V lookup: CDR1 SQVTM, CDR2 ANQGSEA. This CDR3 is 14 amino acids long. Trimming took off 3 bases at V and 6 bases at J, with 18 bases between the two ends. CDR3 sequence reads: CSVESGRGYSEQYF. The CDR3 DNA reads TGCAGCGTTGAGTCGGGCAGGGGTTACTCCGAGCAGTACTTC.

This clonotype has ten or more counts. V gene TRBV28 combines with J gene TRBJ1-4, with a tentative D call TRBD1 (5 bases). The CDR3 runs 16 residues. Trimming removed 3 bases from V and 4 bases from J, with 15 bases in between. The germline V gene has CDR1 MDHEN and CDR2 SYDVKM. For the CDR3, the DNA is TGTGCCAGCAGTTTGTGGCAACCAGGGATTAATGAAAAACTGTTTTTT. This sequence encodes CASSLWQPGINEKLFF.

This clonotype was seen only a few times. The rearrangement uses TRBV9 and TRBJ2-5; D unresolved. V was cut by 0 bases and J by 5 bases, with 17 bases left in between. The germline gives CDR1 SGDLS, CDR2 YYNGEE. The CDR3 loop spans 16 amino acids. The CDR3 DNA is TGTGCCAGCAGCGTAGGTACCAGTAACTTGGGGGAGACCCAGTACTTC. The encoded protein is CASSVGTSNLGETQYF.

This clonotype was seen ten or more times. The chain combines TRBV27 with TRBJ2-7; perhaps TRBD1 as D (5 bases). Germline values: CDR1 MNHEY, CDR2 SMNVEV (reference sequence). This CDR3 is built from 15 residues. V was clipped by 4 bases and J by 3 bases, with 16 bases between them. The CDR3 spells CASSSLKGLNYEQYF. CDR3 in DNA: TGTGCCAGCAGTTCCCTAAAGGGGCTAAACTACGAGCAGTACTTC.

This clonotype was seen a few times. The V and J genes are TRBV12-3 or TRBV12-4 and TRBJ1-5; the D gene is possibly TRBD1 (6 bases). The length of the CDR3 is 15 residues. The V and J ends lost 1 base and 4 bases respectively, with 11 bases between them. CDR3 residues: CASSLGVTGNQPQHF. CDR3 coding DNA: TGTGCCAGCAGTTTAGGCGTTACAGGGAATCAGCCCCAGCATTTT.

With regard to this clonotype: A much bigger clone sits one base away, suggesting this may be a read error. The chain carries TRBV11-3 and TRBJ2-1; perhaps TRBD2 as D (6 bases). CDR3 length: 15 amino acids. Germline assignment: CDR1 SGHNT and CDR2 YENEEA. CDR3 sequence (DNA): TGTGCCAGCGGCTTAGACGGGAGCTCCTACAATGAGCAGTTCTTC. As protein: CASGLDGSSYNEQFF.

This sequence joins TRBV19 and TRBJ2-4; TRBD2 is a possible D gene (5 bases). V was cut by 6 bases and J by 0 bases, with 15 bases left in between. CDR1 is LNHDA and CDR2 is SQIVND in the germline V gene (reference sequence). This CDR3 has 16 residues. DNA of the CDR3: TGTGCCAGTAGCCAAAGCGGAGCCTTAGCCAAAAACATTCAGTACTTC. Translating it yields CASSQSGALAKNIQYF. Together with reference TRBV19 and TRBJ2-4, the CDR3 gives the full variable domain: DGGITQSPKYLFRKEGQNVTLSCEQNLNHDAMYWYRQDPGQGLRLIYYSQIVNDFQKGDIAEGYSVSREKKESFPLTVTSAQKNPTAFYLCASSQSGALAKNIQYFGAGTRLSVL.

In its sample, this clonotype was seen a few times. J is TRBJ1-2 and V is TRBV4-3; D remains ambiguous. This CDR3 has 16 amino acids. Germline V gene data show CDR1 as LGHNA and CDR2 as YSLEER. V shed 0 bases and J shed 0 bases, with 11 bases lying between them. The CDR3 here is CASSQEVRLSNYGYTF. The CDR3 DNA follows: TGCGCCAGCAGCCAAGAAGTAAGGCTATCTAACTATGGCTACACCTTC.